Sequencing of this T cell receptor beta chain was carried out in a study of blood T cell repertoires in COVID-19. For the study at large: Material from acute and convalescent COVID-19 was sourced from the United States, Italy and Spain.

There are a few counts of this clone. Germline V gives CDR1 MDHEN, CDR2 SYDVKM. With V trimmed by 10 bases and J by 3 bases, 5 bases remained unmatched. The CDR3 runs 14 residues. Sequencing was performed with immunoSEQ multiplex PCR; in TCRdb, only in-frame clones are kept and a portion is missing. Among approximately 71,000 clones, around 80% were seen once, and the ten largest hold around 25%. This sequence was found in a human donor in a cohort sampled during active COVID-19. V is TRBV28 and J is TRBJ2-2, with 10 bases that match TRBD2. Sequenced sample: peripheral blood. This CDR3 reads CATQLAGYTGELFF. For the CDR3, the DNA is TGTGCCACCCAACTAGCGGGATACACCGGGGAGCTGTTTTTT.